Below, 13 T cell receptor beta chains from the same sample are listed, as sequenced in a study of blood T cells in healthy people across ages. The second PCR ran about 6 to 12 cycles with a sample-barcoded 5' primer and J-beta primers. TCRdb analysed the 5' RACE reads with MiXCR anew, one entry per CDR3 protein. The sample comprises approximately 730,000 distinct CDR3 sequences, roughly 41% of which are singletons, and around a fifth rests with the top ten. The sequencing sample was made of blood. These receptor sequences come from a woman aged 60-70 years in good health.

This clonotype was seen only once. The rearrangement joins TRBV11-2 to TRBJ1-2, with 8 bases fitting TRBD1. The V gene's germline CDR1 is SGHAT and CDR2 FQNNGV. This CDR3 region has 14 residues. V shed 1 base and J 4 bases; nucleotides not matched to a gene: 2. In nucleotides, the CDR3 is TGTGCCAGCAGCTTAGGAGGGACAGGCTATGGCTACACCTTC. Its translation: CASSLGGTGYGYTF.

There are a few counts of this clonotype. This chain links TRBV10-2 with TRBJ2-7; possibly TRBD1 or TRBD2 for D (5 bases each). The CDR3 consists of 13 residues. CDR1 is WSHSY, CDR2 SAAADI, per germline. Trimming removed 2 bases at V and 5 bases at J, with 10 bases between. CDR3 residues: CASSELGTHEQYF. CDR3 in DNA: TGCGCCAGCAGTGAGCTGGGGACCCACGAGCAGTACTTC.

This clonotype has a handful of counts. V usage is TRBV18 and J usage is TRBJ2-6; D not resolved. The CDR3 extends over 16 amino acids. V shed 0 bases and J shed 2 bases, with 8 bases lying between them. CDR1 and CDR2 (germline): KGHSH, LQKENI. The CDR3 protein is CASSPPWQPGANVLTF. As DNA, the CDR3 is TGTGCCAGCTCACCACCGTGGCAGCCTGGGGCCAACGTCCTGACTTTC.

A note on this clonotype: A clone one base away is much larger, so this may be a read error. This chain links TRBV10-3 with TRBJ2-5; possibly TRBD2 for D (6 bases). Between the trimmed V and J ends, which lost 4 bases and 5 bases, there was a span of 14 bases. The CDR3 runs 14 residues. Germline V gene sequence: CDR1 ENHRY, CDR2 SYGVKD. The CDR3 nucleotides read TGTGCCATCAGTGCGCGGGACTTGGGGGAGACCCAGTACTTC. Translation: CAISARDLGETQYF.

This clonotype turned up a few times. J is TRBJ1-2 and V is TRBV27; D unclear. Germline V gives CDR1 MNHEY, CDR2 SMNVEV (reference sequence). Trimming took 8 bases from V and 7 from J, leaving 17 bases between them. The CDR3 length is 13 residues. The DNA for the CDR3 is TGTGCCAGCGGATTCGCTTCAGGCTGTGGCTACACCTTC. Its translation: CASGFASGCGYTF.

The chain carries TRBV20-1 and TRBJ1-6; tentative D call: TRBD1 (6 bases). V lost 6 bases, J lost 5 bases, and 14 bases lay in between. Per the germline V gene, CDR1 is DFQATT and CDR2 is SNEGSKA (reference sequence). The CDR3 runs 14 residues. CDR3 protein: CSARQTGDNSPLHF. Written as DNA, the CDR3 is TGCAGTGCACGGCAGACAGGAGATAATTCACCCCTCCACTTT.

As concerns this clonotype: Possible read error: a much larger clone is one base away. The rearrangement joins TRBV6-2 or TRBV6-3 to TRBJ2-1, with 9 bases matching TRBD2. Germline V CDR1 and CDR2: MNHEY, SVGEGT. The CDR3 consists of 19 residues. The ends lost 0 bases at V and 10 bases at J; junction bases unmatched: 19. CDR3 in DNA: TGTGCCAGCAGTTACTCCCCACGGGATAGCGGGGGAACCTTCTACGAGCAGTTCTTC. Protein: CASSYSPRDSGGTFYEQFF.

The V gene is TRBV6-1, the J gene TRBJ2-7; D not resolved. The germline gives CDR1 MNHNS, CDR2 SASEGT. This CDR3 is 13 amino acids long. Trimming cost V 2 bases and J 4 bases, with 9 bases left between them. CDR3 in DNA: TGTGCCAGCAGTGAAAGCAACGCTTACGAGCAGTACTTC. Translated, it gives CASSESNAYEQYF.

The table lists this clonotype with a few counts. CDR3: CATSVAGSGYTF. DNA of the CDR3: TGTGCCACCAGTGTGGCCGGGTCTGGCTACACCTTC. The chain carries TRBV24-1 and TRBJ1-2; D is unclear. The CDR3 contains 12 residues. The V gene's germline CDR1 is KGHDR and CDR2 SFDVKD. Trimming shortened V by 5 bases and J by 7 bases, and 10 bases separated the two germline ends.

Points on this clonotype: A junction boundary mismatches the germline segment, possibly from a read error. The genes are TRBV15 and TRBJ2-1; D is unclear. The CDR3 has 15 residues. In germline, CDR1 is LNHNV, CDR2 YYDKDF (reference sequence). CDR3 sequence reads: CATSRLSDSHNEQFF. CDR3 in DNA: TGTGCCACCAGCAGACTGTCAGACTCCCACAATGAGCAGTTCTTC.

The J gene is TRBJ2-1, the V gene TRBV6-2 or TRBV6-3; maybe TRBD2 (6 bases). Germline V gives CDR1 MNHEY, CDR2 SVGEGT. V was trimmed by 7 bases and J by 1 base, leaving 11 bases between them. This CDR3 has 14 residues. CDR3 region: CASTTGGSYNEQFF. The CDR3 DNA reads TGTGCCAGCACCACCGGGGGATCCTACAATGAGCAGTTCTTC.

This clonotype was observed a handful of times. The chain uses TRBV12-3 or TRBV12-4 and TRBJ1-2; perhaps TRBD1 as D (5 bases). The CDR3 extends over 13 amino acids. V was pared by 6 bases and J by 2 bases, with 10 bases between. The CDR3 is CASRLTGNYGYTF. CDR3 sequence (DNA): TGTGCCAGCAGACTCACAGGAAACTATGGCTACACCTTC.

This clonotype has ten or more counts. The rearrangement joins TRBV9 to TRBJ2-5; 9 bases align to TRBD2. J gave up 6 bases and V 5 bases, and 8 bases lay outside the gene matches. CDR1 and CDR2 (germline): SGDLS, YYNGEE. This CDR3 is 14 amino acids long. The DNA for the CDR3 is TGTGCCAGCAGTGGTAGCGGGGGTCCGCAGACCCAGTACTTC. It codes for CASSGSGGPQTQYF.